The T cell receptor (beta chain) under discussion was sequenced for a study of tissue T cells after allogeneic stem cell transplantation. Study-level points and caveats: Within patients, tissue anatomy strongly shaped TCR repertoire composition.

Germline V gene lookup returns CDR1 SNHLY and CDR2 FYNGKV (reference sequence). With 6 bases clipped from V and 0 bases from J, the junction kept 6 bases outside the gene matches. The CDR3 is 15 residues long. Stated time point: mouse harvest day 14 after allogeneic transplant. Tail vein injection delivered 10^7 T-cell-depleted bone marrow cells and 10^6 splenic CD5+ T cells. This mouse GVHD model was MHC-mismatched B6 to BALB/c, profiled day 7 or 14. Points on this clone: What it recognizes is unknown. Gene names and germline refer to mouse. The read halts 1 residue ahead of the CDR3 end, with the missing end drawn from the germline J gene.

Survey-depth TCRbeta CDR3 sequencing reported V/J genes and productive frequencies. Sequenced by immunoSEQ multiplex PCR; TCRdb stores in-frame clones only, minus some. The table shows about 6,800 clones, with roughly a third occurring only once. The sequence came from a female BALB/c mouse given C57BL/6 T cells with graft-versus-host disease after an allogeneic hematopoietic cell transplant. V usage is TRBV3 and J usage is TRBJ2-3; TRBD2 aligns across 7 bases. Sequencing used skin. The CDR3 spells CASRLLGSSAETLYF. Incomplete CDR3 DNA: TGTGCCAGCAGACTACTGGGGTCTAGTGCAGAAACGCTGTAT.